This TCR beta chain was recovered during a study of T cells after yellow fever vaccination. This clonotype has more than one count but fewer than ten. It was through 5'RACE template switching that TCR cDNA was made, with a universal primer site and UMIs added. TCRdb re-called the 5' RACE reads with MiXCR, one entry per CDR3 protein. Of 450,000 to 600,000 distinct CDR3 sequences in the sample, less than 20% are singletons; the top ten hold 15% to 20%. The V gene's germline CDR1 is SGHRS and CDR2 YFSETQ. The CDR3 totals 15 residues. With 2 bases removed from V and 1 base from J, the gap between germline ends came to 9 bases.

This chain uses TRBV5-1 with TRBJ2-2; D is unclear. The specimen comprised PBMCs, sampled 4 to 5 days after the first yellow fever vaccination. The sequence was collected from a young man who received the YFV17D yellow fever vaccine. The CDR3 DNA reads as TGCGCCAGCAGCTTTTTGCTTGAGAACACCGGGGAGCTGTTTTTT. This sequence encodes CASSFLLENTGELFF.